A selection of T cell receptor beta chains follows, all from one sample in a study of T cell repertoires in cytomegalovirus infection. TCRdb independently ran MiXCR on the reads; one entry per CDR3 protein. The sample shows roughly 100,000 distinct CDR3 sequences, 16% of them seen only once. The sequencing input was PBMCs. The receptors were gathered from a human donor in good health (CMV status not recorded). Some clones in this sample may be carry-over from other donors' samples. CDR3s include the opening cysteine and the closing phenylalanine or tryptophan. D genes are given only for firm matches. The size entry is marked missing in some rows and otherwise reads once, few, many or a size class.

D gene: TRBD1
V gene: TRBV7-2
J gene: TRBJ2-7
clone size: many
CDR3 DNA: TGTGCCAGCGGGGACAGGGTGGTCTACGAGCAGTACTTC
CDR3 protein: CASGDRVVYEQYF

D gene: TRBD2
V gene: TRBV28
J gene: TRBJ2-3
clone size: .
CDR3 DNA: TGTGCCAGCAGTTTAGTCCTAGCGGGGGGAAGCACAGATACGCAGTATTTT
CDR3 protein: CASSLVLAGGSTDTQYF

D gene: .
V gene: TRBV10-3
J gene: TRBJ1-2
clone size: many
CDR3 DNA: TGTGCCATCAGTGCTTCCAGGGTGATGCCTGGCTACACCTTC
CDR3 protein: CAISASRVMPGYTF

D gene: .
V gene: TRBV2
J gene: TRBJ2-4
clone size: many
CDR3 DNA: TGTGCCAGCCGTTTACGCGTAGCCAAAAACATTCAGTACTTC
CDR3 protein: CASRLRVAKNIQYF

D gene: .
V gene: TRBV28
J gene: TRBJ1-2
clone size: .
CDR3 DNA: TGTGCCAGCAGTTGGGCAGGGCGGGGCTACACCTTC
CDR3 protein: CASSWAGRGYTF

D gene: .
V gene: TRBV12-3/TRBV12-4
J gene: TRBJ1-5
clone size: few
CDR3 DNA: TGTGCCAGCAGTTTTGCCCAAACAATGGGCACTAATCAGCCCCAGCATTTT
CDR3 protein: CASSFAQTMGTNQPQHF

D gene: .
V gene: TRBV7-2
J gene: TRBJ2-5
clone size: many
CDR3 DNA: TGTGCCAGCAGCTGGCAGGGGGGCCGGGAGACCCAGTACTTC
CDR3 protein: CASSWQGGRETQYF

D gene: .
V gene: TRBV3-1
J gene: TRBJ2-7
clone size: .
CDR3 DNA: TGTGCCAGCGGGGACCCAGGTTCCTACGAGCAGTACTTC
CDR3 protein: CASGDPGSYEQYF

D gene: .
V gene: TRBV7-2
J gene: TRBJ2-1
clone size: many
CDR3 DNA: TGTGCCAGCAGCCCAGATCTAGTGGAGTACAATGAGCAGTTCTTC
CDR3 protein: CASSPDLVEYNEQFF

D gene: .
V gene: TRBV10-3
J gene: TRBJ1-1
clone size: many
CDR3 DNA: TGTGCCATCAGTCCTAACCCCCGAGCTTCAGGGAACACTGAAGCTTTCTTT
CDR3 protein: CAISPNPRASGNTEAFF

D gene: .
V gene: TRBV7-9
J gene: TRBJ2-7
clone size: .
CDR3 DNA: TGTGCCAGCAGCCCCCAATCAGGAGGGGGAACGGTCGAGCAGTACTTC
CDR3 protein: CASSPQSGGGTVEQYF

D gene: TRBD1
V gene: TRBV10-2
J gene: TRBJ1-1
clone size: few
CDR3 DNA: TGCGCCAGCAGTGACGGAGACAGGGCAAGAGCTTTCTTT
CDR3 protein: CASSDGDRARAFF

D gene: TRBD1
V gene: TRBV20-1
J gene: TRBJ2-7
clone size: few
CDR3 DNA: TGCAGTGCTAGAGCAGGGGACAGGGGGCGGAACGAGCAGTACTTC
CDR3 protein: CSARAGDRGRNEQYF

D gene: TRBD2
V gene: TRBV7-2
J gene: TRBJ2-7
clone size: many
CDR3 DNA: TGTGCCAGCAGCCGAGTCGGGGGGGGGTCCTACGAGCAGTACTTC
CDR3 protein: CASSRVGGGSYEQYF

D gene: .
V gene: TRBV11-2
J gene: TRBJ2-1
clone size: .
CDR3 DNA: TGTGCCAGCAGCGTAGTGACCAGTAGGTCCTACAATGAGCAGTTCTTC
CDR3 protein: CASSVVTSRSYNEQFF

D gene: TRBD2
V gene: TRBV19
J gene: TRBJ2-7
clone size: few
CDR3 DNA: TGTGCCAGTAGTATCGGGACTAGCGGGGAGATTTCCTACGAGCAGTACTTC
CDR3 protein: CASSIGTSGEISYEQYF

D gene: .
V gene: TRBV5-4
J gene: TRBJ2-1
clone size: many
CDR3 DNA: TGTGCCAGCAGCTTGGATTCGGTGAAGCAGTTCTTC
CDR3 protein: CASSLDSVKQFF